This TCR beta chain comes out of a study of cytomegalovirus exposure and HLA in healthy donors. Trimming pared 3 bases from V and 8 bases from J, leaving 19 bases between. The CDR3 is made up of 14 amino acids. Germline V gene data show CDR1 as GTSNPN and CDR2 as SVGIG (reference sequence). 13 Jbeta primers and 60 Vbeta primers were used for the PCR. The assay was immunoSEQ multiplex PCR, and TCRdb's table has in-frame clones only and misses some. The table lists roughly 120,000 clones, roughly 70% of them singletons. The sequenced sample was PBMCs. The chain joins TRBV30 to TRBJ1-2, with a tentative D call TRBD1 (6 bases). This sequence originates from a woman in her 70s in good health and CMV-seropositive. The CDR3, as DNA: TGTGCCTGGAGCGCCAGGGGAATGCCCTCCGGCTACACCTTC. This translates into CAWSARGMPSGYTF.